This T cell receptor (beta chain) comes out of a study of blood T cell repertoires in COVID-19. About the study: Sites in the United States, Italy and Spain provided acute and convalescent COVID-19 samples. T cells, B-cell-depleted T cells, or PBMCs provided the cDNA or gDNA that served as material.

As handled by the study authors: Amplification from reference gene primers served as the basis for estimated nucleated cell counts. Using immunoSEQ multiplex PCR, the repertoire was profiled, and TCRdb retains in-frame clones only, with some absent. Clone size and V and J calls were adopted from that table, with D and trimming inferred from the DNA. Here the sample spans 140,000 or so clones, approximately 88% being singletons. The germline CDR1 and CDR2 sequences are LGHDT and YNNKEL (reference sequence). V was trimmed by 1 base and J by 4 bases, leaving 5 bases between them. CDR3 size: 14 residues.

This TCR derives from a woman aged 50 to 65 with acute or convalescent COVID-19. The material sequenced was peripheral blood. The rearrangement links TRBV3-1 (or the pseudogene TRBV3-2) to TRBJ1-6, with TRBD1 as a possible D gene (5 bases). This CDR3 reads CASSQGQYNSPLHF. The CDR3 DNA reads TGTGCCAGCAGCCAAGGACAGTATAATTCACCCCTCCACTTT.